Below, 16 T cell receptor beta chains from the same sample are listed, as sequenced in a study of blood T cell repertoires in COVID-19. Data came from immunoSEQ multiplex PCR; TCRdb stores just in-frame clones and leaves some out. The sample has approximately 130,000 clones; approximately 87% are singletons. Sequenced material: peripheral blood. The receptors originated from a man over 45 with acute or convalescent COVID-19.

CDR3 in DNA: TGTGCCAGCAGTTCGGTACGGTCGAACTATGGCTACACCTTC. Translated: CASSSVRSNYGYTF. The chain couples TRBV6-6 to TRBJ1-2; the D is unclear. The CDR3 runs to 14 residues. Germline CDR1 is MNHNY and CDR2 is SVGAGI (reference sequence). V dropped 4 bases and J dropped 2 bases, with 11 bases sitting between them.

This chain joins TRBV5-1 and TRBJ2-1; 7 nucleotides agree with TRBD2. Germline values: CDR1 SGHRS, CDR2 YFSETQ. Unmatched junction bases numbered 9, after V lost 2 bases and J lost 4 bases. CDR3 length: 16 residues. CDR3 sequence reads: CASSFGSGNPYNEQFF. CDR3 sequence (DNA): TGCGCCAGCAGCTTTGGAAGCGGGAACCCTTACAATGAGCAGTTCTTC.

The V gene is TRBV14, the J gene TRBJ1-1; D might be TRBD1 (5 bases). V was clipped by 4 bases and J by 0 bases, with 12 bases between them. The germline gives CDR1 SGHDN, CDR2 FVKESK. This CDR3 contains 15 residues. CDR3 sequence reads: CASSRITQVNTEAFF. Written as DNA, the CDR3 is TGTGCCAGCAGCCGGATTACACAGGTGAACACTGAAGCTTTCTTT.

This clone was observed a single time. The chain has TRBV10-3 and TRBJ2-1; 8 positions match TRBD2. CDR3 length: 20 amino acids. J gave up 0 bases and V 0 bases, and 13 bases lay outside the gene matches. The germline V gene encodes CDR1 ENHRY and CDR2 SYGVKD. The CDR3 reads CAISESALTSGTYSYNEQFF. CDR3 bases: TGTGCCATCAGTGAGTCGGCCCTTACTAGCGGCACCTACTCCTACAATGAGCAGTTCTTC.

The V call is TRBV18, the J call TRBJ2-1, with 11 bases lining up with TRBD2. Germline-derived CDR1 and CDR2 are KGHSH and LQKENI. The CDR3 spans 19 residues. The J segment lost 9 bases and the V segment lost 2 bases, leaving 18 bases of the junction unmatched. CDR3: CASSPLVAPTSGSGSEQFF. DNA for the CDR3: TGTGCCAGCTCACCATTAGTGGCTCCTACTAGCGGGAGCGGGAGTGAGCAGTTCTTC.

The CDR3 bases are TGTGCCATCAGTGGAGGGGAGGGGATTCTCCTTAATAGCAATCAGCCCCAGCATTTT. Its translation is CAISGGEGILLNSNQPQHF. This rearrangement joins TRBV10-3 to TRBJ1-5, with D tentatively TRBD1 (5 bases). CDR3 length: 19 amino acids. The V end lost 4 bases, the J end lost 0 bases, and 22 bases lay between the germline ends. In germline, CDR1 is ENHRY, CDR2 SYGVKD.

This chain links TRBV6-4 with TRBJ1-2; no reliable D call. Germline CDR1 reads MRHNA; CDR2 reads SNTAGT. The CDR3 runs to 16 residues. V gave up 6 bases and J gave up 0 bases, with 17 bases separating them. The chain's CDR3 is CASRPNPTFSNYGYTF. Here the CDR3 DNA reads TGTGCCAGCAGACCGAACCCGACATTTTCTAACTATGGCTACACCTTC.

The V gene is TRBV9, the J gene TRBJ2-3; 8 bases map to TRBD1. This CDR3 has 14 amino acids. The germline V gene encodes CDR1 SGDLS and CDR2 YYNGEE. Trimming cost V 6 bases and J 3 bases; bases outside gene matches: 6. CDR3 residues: CASTTGQVTDTQYF. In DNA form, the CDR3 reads TGTGCCAGCACTACGGGACAGGTAACAGATACGCAGTATTTT.

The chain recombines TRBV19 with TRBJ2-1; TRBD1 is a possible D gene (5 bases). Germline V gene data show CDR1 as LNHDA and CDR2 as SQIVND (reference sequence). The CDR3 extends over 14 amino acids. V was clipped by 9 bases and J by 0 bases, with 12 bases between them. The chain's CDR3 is CASRARGSYNEQFF. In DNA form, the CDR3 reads TGTGCCAGCAGGGCAAGGGGCTCCTACAATGAGCAGTTCTTC.

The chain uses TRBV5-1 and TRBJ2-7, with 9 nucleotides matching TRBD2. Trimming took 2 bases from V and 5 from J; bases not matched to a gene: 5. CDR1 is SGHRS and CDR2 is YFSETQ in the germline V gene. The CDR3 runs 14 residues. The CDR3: CASSFGSGSDEQYF. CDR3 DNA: TGCGCCAGCAGCTTCGGTAGCGGGAGTGACGAGCAGTACTTC.

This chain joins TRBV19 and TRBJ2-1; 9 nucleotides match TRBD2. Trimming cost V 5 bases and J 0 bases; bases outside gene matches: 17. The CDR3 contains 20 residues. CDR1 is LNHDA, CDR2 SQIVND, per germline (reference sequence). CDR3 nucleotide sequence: TGTGCCAGTAGTTATGTTGGCGGGAGGGCCCCTCTTAGCTCCTACAATGAGCAGTTCTTC. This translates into CASSYVGGRAPLSSYNEQFF.

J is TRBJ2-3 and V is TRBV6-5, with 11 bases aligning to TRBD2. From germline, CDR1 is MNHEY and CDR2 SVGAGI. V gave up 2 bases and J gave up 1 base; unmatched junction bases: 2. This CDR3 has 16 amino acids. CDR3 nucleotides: TGTGCCAGCAGTTACCCGGGACTAGCGGGCACAGATACGCAGTATTTT. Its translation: CASSYPGLAGTDTQYF.

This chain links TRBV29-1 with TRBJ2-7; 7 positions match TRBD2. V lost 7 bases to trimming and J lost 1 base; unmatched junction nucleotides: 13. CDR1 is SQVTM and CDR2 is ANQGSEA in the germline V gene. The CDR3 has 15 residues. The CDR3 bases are TGCAGCGCTTTACGACGGCCTAGCGGATCCTACGAGCAGTACTTC. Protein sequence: CSALRRPSGSYEQYF.

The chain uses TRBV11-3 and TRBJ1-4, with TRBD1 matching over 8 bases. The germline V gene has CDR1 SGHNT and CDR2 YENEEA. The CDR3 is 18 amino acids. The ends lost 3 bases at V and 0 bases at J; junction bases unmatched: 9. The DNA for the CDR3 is TGTGCCAGCAGCTTCCGACAGGGGTATGGGGCAACTAATGAAAAACTGTTTTTT. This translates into CASSFRQGYGATNEKLFF.

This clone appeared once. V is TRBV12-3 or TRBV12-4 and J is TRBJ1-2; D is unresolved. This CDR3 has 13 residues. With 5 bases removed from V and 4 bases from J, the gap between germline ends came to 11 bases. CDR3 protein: CASSHGLSYGYTF. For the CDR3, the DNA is TGTGCCAGCAGTCACGGACTGTCCTATGGCTACACCTTC.

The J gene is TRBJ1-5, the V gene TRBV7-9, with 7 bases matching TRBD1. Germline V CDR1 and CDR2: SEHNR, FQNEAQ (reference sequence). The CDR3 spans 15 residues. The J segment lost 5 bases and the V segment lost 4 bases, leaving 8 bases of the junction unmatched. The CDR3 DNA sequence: TGTGCCAGCAGCTCCGGGACAGTGCCATATCAGCCCCAGCATTTT. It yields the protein CASSSGTVPYQPQHF.